The 27 T cell receptor beta chains given below trace back to one sample, sequenced in a study of blood T cell repertoires in COVID-19. Assay: immunoSEQ multiplex PCR; the TCRdb copy retains only in-frame clones and omits some. The sample yields some 90,000 clones, more than 70% seen once. The sequenced sample consisted of peripheral blood. Receptors were obtained from a human donor in a cohort sampled during active COVID-19.

This clone was picked up one time. The V call is TRBV6-6, the J call TRBJ2-1; 9 positions match TRBD1. The trim removed 8 bases at V and 5 bases at J, leaving 7 bases unmatched. From germline, CDR1 is MNHNY and CDR2 SVGAGI (reference sequence). This CDR3 region has 14 residues. In DNA form, the CDR3 reads TGTGCCAGCCTACCGGGACAGGGTGACAATGAGCAGTTCTTC. Amino acids: CASLPGQGDNEQFF.

This rearrangement joins TRBV29-1 to TRBJ2-1; 16 bases fit TRBD2. This CDR3 is built from 18 residues. V shed 5 bases and J 0 bases; nucleotides not matched to a gene: 7. Germline CDR1 reads SQVTM; CDR2 reads ANQGSEA. The CDR3 DNA is TGCAGCGTTTCACTGGGACTAGCGGGAGGGAGCTCCTACAATGAGCAGTTCTTC. Residues: CSVSLGLAGGSSYNEQFF.

The V gene is TRBV7-2, the J gene TRBJ2-7, with no clear D. Per the germline V gene, CDR1 is SGHTA and CDR2 is FQGNSA. The CDR3 is 16 residues long. V was trimmed by 5 bases and J by 0 bases, leaving 17 bases between them. The CDR3 DNA reads TGTGCCAGCAGCGCCTCTCGAGGCGCCAGCTCCTACGAGCAGTACTTC. This translates into CASSASRGASSYEQYF.

V and J are TRBV7-9 and TRBJ1-1, with D uncertain. The CDR3 runs 16 residues. Germline loops: CDR1 SEHNR, CDR2 FQNEAQ (reference sequence). The V and J ends lost 5 bases and 1 base respectively, with 17 bases between them. CDR3 DNA sequence: TGTGCCAGCAGCCCGACACAGATGGTGGAGAACACTGAAGCTTTCTTT. It yields the protein CASSPTQMVENTEAFF.

A few counts support this clone. This sample also contains other DNA sequences that code for the same CDR3. The rearrangement links TRBV7-2 to TRBJ2-3, with 10 bases lining up with TRBD2. CDR1 and CDR2 (germline): SGHTA, FQGNSA. Trimming cost V 4 bases and J 1 base; bases outside gene matches: 5. This CDR3 is built from 16 residues. As DNA, the CDR3 is TGTGCCAGCAGCTCCCGTCTAGCGGGGGGCACAGATACGCAGTATTTT. It specifies CASSSRLAGGTDTQYF.

The chain is built from TRBV9 and TRBJ2-1, with 8 bases lining up with TRBD1. The length of the CDR3 is 17 residues. V lost 0 bases and J lost 4; bases outside the gene matches: 9. CDR1 and CDR2 from the germline V gene are SGDLS and YYNGEE. For the CDR3, the DNA is TGTGCCAGCAGCGTAGCGGGGACAGGAAAAGGATACAATGAGCAGTTCTTC. It yields the protein CASSVAGTGKGYNEQFF.

This chain uses TRBV11-2 with TRBJ2-1, with 7 bases that match TRBD2. CDR3 length: 14 residues. The V and J ends lost 2 bases and 2 bases, in that order; junction bases with no gene match: 0. The germline V gene has CDR1 SGHAT and CDR2 FQNNGV. In nucleotides, the CDR3 is TGTGCCAGCAGCTTAAGCGGGACCTACAATGAGCAGTTCTTC. This codes for CASSLSGTYNEQFF.

This clone was seen only a few times. The rearrangement uses TRBV10-3 and TRBJ2-2, with TRBD2 matching over 8 bases. This CDR3 has 17 amino acids. The junction had 7 bases not matched to a gene; V was cut back by 0 bases and J by 4 bases. Germline V lookup: CDR1 ENHRY, CDR2 SYGVKD. The CDR3 nucleotides are TGTGCCATCAGTGAGTCGGTAGCGGGGAGCGGCACCGGGGAGCTGTTTTTT. It yields the protein CAISESVAGSGTGELFF.

On this clone itself: Other DNA sequences in the sample encode the same CDR3. This chain uses TRBV28 with TRBJ1-2; tentatively, D is TRBD1 (5 bases). Germline loops: CDR1 MDHEN, CDR2 SYDVKM. The ends were cut back, 3 bases at V and 5 bases at J, with 16 bases in the middle. CDR3 length: 15 residues. The CDR3 nucleotides read TGTGCCAGCAGTTTGATCGGCGGGGCACCGTATGGCTACACCTTC. Its protein is CASSLIGGAPYGYTF.

The CDR3 region is CASSTGDSTDTQYF. Written as DNA, the CDR3 is TGTGCCAGCAGTACAGGGGACTCCACAGATACGCAGTATTTT. The V call is TRBV6-5, the J call TRBJ2-3; D may be TRBD1 (7 bases). This CDR3 is 14 amino acids long. CDR1 is MNHEY and CDR2 is SVGAGI in the germline V gene. The germline V and J ends were trimmed by 5 bases and 2 bases, with 11 bases remaining between them.

This clone has only one observation. This chain links TRBV5-1 with TRBJ2-7, with 9 positions matching TRBD1. V dropped 3 bases and J dropped 4; count of bases not matched to a gene: 5. The CDR3 spans 14 residues. CDR1 SGHRS and CDR2 YFSETQ come from the germline V gene. The CDR3 loop reads CASSSGTGSYEQYF. The CDR3 nucleotides read TGCGCCAGCAGCTCCGGGACAGGGTCGTACGAGCAGTACTTC.

The chain carries TRBV7-9 and TRBJ1-1; tentative D call: TRBD1 (5 bases). The CDR3 sequence is 14 residues long. Germline assignment: CDR1 SEHNR and CDR2 FQNEAQ (reference sequence). V lost 5 bases to trimming and J lost 5 bases, with 15 bases between them. CDR3 coding DNA: TGTGCCAGCAGCCCCCCACGGGGGTATACTGAAGCTTTCTTT. It translates to CASSPPRGYTEAFF.

The V and J genes are TRBV29-1 and TRBJ2-3; 9 nucleotides align to TRBD2. Trimming took 0 bases from V and 3 from J; bases not matched to a gene: 4. CDR1 is SQVTM and CDR2 is ANQGSEA in the germline V gene. CDR3 length: 15 residues. The CDR3 region is CSVEEASGVTDTQYF. CDR3 sequence (DNA): TGCAGCGTTGAAGAGGCTAGCGGGGTGACAGATACGCAGTATTTT.

This clone is a singleton in its sample. The J gene is TRBJ1-5, the V gene TRBV9; D gene uncertain. Trimming left V 4 bases short and J 4 bases short, with 15 bases between. CDR1 and CDR2 from the germline V gene are SGDLS and YYNGEE. This CDR3 region has 15 residues. CDR3 loop: CASSIGNGVNQPQHF. CDR3 DNA sequence: TGTGCCAGCAGCATTGGAAACGGGGTAAATCAGCCCCAGCATTTT.

The genes are TRBV7-3 and TRBJ2-3, with TRBD2 matching 8 bases. The ends lost 3 bases at V and 5 bases at J; junction bases unmatched: 10. CDR3 length equals 16 residues. CDR1 and CDR2 (germline): SGHTA, FQGTGA. CDR3 loop: CASSLRSGRFGDTQYF. CDR3 nucleotide sequence: TGTGCCAGCAGCTTGAGAAGCGGGAGATTTGGAGATACGCAGTATTTT.

V is TRBV4-3 and J is TRBJ2-1, with D perhaps TRBD2 (6 bases). Trimming removed 1 base at V and 9 bases at J, with 19 bases between. This CDR3 is built from 16 residues. The germline CDR1 and CDR2 sequences are LGHNA and YSLEER. The CDR3 spells CASSQGGGAFRGEQFF. CDR3 in DNA: TGCGCCAGCAGCCAAGGCGGCGGGGCTTTCCGCGGTGAGCAGTTCTTC.

This rearrangement joins TRBV23-1 to TRBJ2-1, with D possibly TRBD1 on 5 matching bases. TRBV23-1 is an open reading frame whose function is uncertain. This CDR3 is 12 amino acids long. Trimming left V 3 bases short and J 8 bases short, with 8 bases between. CDR3 in amino acids: CASSQYRYEQFF. In nucleotides, the CDR3 is TGCGCCAGCAGTCAGTACAGGTATGAGCAGTTCTTC.

The genes are TRBV19 and TRBJ2-3; 14 bases map to TRBD2. CDR1 LNHDA and CDR2 SQIVND come from the germline V gene (reference sequence). The CDR3 length is 17 residues. The V segment lost 3 bases and the J segment 4 bases; nucleotides outside the gene matches: 6. The chain's CDR3 is CASSIPGTSGRSDTQYF. CDR3 nucleotide sequence: TGTGCCAGTAGTATCCCCGGGACTAGCGGGAGATCAGATACGCAGTATTTT.

The rearrangement uses TRBV27 and TRBJ2-3; TRBD2 might be the D (6 bases). Germline values: CDR1 MNHEY, CDR2 SMNVEV (reference sequence). The V and J ends lost 7 bases and 0 bases respectively, with 20 bases between them. This CDR3 has 17 amino acids. The CDR3 protein is CASTPGTYLSSTDTQYF. CDR3 DNA sequence: TGTGCCAGCACCCCGGGGACTTACCTCTCAAGCACAGATACGCAGTATTTT.

About this clone: Other DNA sequences from this sample encode an identical CDR3 as well. V gene TRBV5-1 combines with J gene TRBJ2-7, with 8 bases that match TRBD1. The V gene end was trimmed by 2 bases and the J gene end by 7 bases; junction bases not matched to a gene: 8. The CDR3 has 14 amino acids. Germline V gives CDR1 SGHRS, CDR2 YFSETQ. The CDR3 region has the DNA TGCGCCAGCAGCTTTGGGACAGGCTTGTCTGAGCAGTACTTC. The encoded protein is CASSFGTGLSEQYF.

The V and J genes are TRBV19 and TRBJ1-2; the D gene is possibly TRBD1 (6 bases). The ends were cut back, 3 bases at V and 4 bases at J, with 15 bases in the middle. This CDR3 has 15 residues. CDR1 is LNHDA and CDR2 is SQIVND in the germline V gene (reference sequence). CDR3 in DNA: TGTGCCAGTAGTATTTCTCCAGGGGAGAGCTATGGCTACACCTTC. Its protein product is CASSISPGESYGYTF.

The sample holds a few counts of this clone. Other DNA sequences from this sample encode an identical CDR3 as well. The rearrangement uses TRBV7-6 and TRBJ2-6, with 7 bases fitting TRBD2. The V segment lost 5 bases and the J segment 2 bases; nucleotides outside the gene matches: 6. CDR3 length: 16 residues. The germline V gene has CDR1 SGHVS and CDR2 FNYEAQ. The chain's CDR3 is CASSPRGGAGANVLTF. CDR3 DNA: TGTGCCAGCAGCCCTCGCGGGGGAGCTGGGGCCAACGTCCTGACTTTC.

The chain carries TRBV29-1 and TRBJ2-7; TRBD2 might be the D (6 bases). The germline V and J ends were trimmed by 7 bases and 2 bases, with 15 bases remaining between them. The germline gives CDR1 SQVTM, CDR2 ANQGSEA. This CDR3 has 13 amino acids. CDR3: CSATGTRPYEQYF. CDR3 nucleotide sequence: TGCAGCGCAACCGGGACTCGCCCCTACGAGCAGTACTTC.

The V and J genes are TRBV5-1 and TRBJ2-5; TRBD1 matches at 7 bases. V was pared by 1 base and J by 1 base, with 4 bases of the junction left unmatched. CDR1 SGHRS and CDR2 YFSETQ come from the germline V gene. The CDR3 is 15 amino acids. CDR3 loop: CASSLSPGGQETQYF. DNA for the CDR3: TGCGCCAGCAGCTTGAGCCCAGGGGGCCAAGAGACCCAGTACTTC.

V and J are TRBV30 and TRBJ2-6, with D hard to call. There are 13 residues in the CDR3. Germline CDR1 is GTSNPN and CDR2 is SVGIG (reference sequence). V was trimmed by 6 bases and J by 4 bases, leaving 10 bases between them. CDR3 amino acids: CACPPRGANVLTF. The CDR3 DNA is TGTGCCTGCCCTCCGAGAGGGGCCAACGTCCTGACTTTC.

The V call is TRBV9, the J call TRBJ2-2; TRBD1 aligns across 12 bases. This CDR3 is built from 16 residues. The V gene's germline CDR1 is SGDLS and CDR2 YYNGEE. The V segment lost 1 base and the J segment 6 bases; nucleotides outside the gene matches: 4. The CDR3 reads CASSVTGQGAPGELFF. CDR3 sequence (DNA): TGTGCCAGCAGCGTAACGGGACAGGGGGCTCCCGGGGAGCTGTTTTTT.

This clone was recorded once. The CDR3 DNA sequence: TGCGCCAGCAGCCGGGGACAGGGTAGATCTGAAAAACTGTTTTTT. Protein: CASSRGQGRSEKLFF. This chain uses TRBV4-3 with TRBJ1-4; 9 bases line up with TRBD1. The CDR3 is 15 residues long. Germline loops: CDR1 LGHNA, CDR2 YSLEER. The ends lost 4 bases at V and 7 bases at J; junction bases unmatched: 7.